The rows below give T cell receptor beta chains drawn from one sample of a study of cytomegalovirus exposure and HLA in healthy donors. Clones were read by immunoSEQ multiplex PCR, and TCRdb kept only the in-frame ones, dropping some. Among about 64,000 clones listed, under 80% were seen once. Sequencing used PBMCs. The receptors here all came from a male donor in good health and CMV-seropositive. Each CDR3 is given without its conserved first and last residue. The order of the fields is V gene, D gene, CDR3 protein. The D gene is left open where the match is weak.

V gene: TRBV27
D gene: TRBD1
CDR3 protein: ASSLNTGGVMGNTEAF

V gene: TRBV5-1
D gene: TRBD1
CDR3 protein: ASRTGDRGPQH

V gene: TRBV6-1
D gene: TRBD1
CDR3 protein: ASSPPGQGSEAF

V gene: TRBV5-4
D gene: .
CDR3 protein: ASSFTLIGQPSEQY

V gene: TRBV6-1
D gene: TRBD2
CDR3 protein: ASSGGLAWDEQF

V gene: TRBV4-1
D gene: .
CDR3 protein: ASSHAGTPSYQPQH

V gene: TRBV6-5
D gene: TRBD1
CDR3 protein: ASSYAGGYGYT

V gene: TRBV6-5
D gene: TRBD1
CDR3 protein: ASSQQGLGTEAF

V gene: TRBV5-4
D gene: .
CDR3 protein: ASSTRAIETRDTQY

V gene: TRBV4-3
D gene: .
CDR3 protein: ASSQDQGHQPQH

V gene: TRBV5-1
D gene: TRBD2
CDR3 protein: ASMGRRAGQQETQY

V gene: TRBV4-2
D gene: .
CDR3 protein: ASSLQGGNQETQY

V gene: TRBV19
D gene: TRBD1
CDR3 protein: ASSTPYRGGTEAF

V gene: TRBV27
D gene: .
CDR3 protein: ASSLGQTRSYNEQF

V gene: TRBV11-2
D gene: .
CDR3 protein: ASSLFSGNTEAF

V gene: TRBV19
D gene: .
CDR3 protein: ASTQRIRGPDTEAF

V gene: TRBV19
D gene: TRBD1
CDR3 protein: ASILGTDSNQPQH

V gene: TRBV7-2
D gene: .
CDR3 protein: ASTQAVNYGYT

V gene: TRBV4-3
D gene: .
CDR3 protein: ASSQLYRETDTIY

V gene: TRBV7-2
D gene: .
CDR3 protein: ASSSASRVASGYT

V gene: TRBV4-3
D gene: .
CDR3 protein: ASGQTAGNTIY

V gene: TRBV5-1
D gene: TRBD1
CDR3 protein: ASSSGQGNEKLF

V gene: TRBV7-9
D gene: TRBD1
CDR3 protein: AHQDREGLGYGYT

V gene: TRBV5-4
D gene: TRBD1
CDR3 protein: ASSSDRPQETQY

V gene: TRBV28
D gene: TRBD1
CDR3 protein: ASSFPGTGNSPLH

V gene: TRBV4-1
D gene: TRBD1
CDR3 protein: ASSQDQRTGTHSPLH

V gene: TRBV11-3
D gene: .
CDR3 protein: ASSHRVDTGELF

V gene: TRBV27
D gene: TRBD1
CDR3 protein: ASSPRQGTNEKLF

V gene: TRBV29-1
D gene: TRBD1
CDR3 protein: SVPGTGYGYT

V gene: TRBV6-5
D gene: TRBD1
CDR3 protein: ASSYGTEAYNEQF

V gene: TRBV4-2
D gene: .
CDR3 protein: ASSQDYVVTDAQY

V gene: TRBV5-1
D gene: TRBD2
CDR3 protein: ASSLGLAVDTQY

V gene: TRBV11-2
D gene: TRBD2
CDR3 protein: ASTPPGRGGVEYEQY

V gene: TRBV28
D gene: .
CDR3 protein: ASSLTGRREAF

V gene: TRBV7-6
D gene: .
CDR3 protein: ASSFQDTDYEQY

V gene: TRBV10-3
D gene: TRBD1
CDR3 protein: AISGGGTGGYEQY

V gene: TRBV7-6
D gene: .
CDR3 protein: ASSYGVEKLF

V gene: TRBV27
D gene: .
CDR3 protein: ASSSRGPPGGSEQY

V gene: TRBV19
D gene: TRBD1
CDR3 protein: ASSKQGAYSPLH

V gene: TRBV27
D gene: .
CDR3 protein: ASSISGRSYNEQF

V gene: TRBV7-2
D gene: .
CDR3 protein: ASNLDVTGPNYGYT

V gene: TRBV7-3
D gene: TRBD1
CDR3 protein: ASSSSTGYGYT

V gene: TRBV5-6
D gene: .
CDR3 protein: ASSLGVPSDSTDTQY

V gene: TRBV14
D gene: TRBD2
CDR3 protein: ASSRQTSGGPDTQY

V gene: TRBV4-3
D gene: .
CDR3 protein: ASSHAGQPEAF

V gene: TRBV9
D gene: TRBD1
CDR3 protein: ASSDRDRGYNEQF

V gene: TRBV6-5
D gene: .
CDR3 protein: ASSYEYGGEAF

V gene: TRBV6-1
D gene: .
CDR3 protein: ASSEPSGGETQY

V gene: TRBV5-1
D gene: .
CDR3 protein: ASSPGTLYEQY

V gene: TRBV7-9
D gene: .
CDR3 protein: ASKRTSNTEAF

V gene: TRBV5-4
D gene: TRBD1
CDR3 protein: ASRLLPPTGFTGELF

V gene: TRBV7-9
D gene: .
CDR3 protein: ASSLPAGSNEKLF

V gene: TRBV7-3
D gene: TRBD1
CDR3 protein: ASSFHRGRWETQY